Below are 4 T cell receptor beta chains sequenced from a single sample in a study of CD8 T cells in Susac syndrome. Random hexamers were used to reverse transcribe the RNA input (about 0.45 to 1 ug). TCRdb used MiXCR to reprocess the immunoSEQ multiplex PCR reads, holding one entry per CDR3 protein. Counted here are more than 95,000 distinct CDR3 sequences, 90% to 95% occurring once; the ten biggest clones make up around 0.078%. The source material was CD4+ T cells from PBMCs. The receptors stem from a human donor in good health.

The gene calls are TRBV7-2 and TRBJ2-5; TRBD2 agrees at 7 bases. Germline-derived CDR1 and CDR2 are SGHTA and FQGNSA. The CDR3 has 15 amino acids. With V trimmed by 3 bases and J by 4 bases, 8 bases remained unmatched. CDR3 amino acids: CASSFRPGGGETQYF. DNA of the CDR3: TGTGCCAGCAGCTTTCGACCGGGAGGAGGAGAGACCCAGTACTTC.

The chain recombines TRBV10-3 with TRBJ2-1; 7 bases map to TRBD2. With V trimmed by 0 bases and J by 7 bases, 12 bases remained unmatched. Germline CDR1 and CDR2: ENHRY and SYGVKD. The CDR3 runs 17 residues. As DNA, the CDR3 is TGTGCCATCAGTGAGTCTCAAAGCGGGACTGGTAAAAATGAGCAGTTCTTC. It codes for CAISESQSGTGKNEQFF.

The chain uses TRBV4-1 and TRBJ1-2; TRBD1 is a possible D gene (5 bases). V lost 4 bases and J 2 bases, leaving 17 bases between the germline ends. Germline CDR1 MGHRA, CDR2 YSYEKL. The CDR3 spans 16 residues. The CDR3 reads CASSRTGQRLNYGYTF. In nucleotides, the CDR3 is TGCGCCAGCAGCCGCACTGGACAAAGACTGAACTATGGCTACACCTTC.

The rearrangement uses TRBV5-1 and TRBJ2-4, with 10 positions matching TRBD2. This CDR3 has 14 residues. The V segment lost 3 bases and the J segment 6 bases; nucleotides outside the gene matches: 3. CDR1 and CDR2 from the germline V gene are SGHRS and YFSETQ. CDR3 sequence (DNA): TGCGCCAGCAGCTGGGCTAGCGGGAGAAACATTCAGTACTTC. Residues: CASSWASGRNIQYF.